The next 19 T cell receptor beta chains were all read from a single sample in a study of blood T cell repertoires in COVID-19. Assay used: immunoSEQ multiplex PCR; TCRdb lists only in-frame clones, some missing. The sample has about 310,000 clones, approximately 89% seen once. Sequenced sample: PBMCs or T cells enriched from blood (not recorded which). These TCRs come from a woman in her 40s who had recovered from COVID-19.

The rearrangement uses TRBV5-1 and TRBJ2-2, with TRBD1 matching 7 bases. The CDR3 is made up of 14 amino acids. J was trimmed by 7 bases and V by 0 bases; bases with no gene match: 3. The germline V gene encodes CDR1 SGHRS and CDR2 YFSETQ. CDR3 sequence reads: CASSLGTGHGELFF. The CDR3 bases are TGCGCCAGCAGCTTGGGGACAGGACACGGGGAGCTGTTTTTT.

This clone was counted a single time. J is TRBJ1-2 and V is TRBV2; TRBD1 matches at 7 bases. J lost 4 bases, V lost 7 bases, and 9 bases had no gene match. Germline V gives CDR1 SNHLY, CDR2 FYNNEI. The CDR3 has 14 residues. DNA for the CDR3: TGTGCCAGCATGGGGGACAGACTATCCTATGGCTACACCTTC. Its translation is CASMGDRLSYGYTF.

As DNA, the CDR3 is TGTGCCAGCAGTTTGGACGACAGGGGAGTTTATGGCTACACCTTC. Protein: CASSLDDRGVYGYTF. This chain uses TRBV28 with TRBJ1-2; 8 bases fit TRBD1. Germline assignment: CDR1 MDHEN and CDR2 SYDVKM. V lost 3 bases, J lost 5 bases, and 8 bases stayed unmatched. The CDR3 runs 15 residues.

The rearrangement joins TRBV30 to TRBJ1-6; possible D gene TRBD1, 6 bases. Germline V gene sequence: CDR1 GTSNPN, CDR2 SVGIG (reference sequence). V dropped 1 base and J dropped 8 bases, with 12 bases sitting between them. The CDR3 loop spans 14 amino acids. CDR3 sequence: CAWSGQDIYSPLHF. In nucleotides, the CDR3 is TGTGCCTGGAGTGGACAGGATATTTATTCACCCCTCCACTTT.

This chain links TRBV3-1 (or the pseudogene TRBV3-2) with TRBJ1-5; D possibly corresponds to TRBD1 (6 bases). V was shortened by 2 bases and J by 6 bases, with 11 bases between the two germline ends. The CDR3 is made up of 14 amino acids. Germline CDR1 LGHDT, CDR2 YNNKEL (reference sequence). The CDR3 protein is CASSQIGGRQPQHF. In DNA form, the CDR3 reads TGTGCCAGCAGCCAAATAGGGGGTCGTCAGCCCCAGCATTTT.

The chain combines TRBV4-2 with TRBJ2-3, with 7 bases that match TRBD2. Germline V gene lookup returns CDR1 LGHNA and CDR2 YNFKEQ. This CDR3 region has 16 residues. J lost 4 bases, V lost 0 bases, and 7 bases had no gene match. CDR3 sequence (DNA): TGTGCCAGCAGCCAAGAAGTGGGAGGGGTCGCAGATACGCAGTATTTT. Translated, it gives CASSQEVGGVADTQYF.

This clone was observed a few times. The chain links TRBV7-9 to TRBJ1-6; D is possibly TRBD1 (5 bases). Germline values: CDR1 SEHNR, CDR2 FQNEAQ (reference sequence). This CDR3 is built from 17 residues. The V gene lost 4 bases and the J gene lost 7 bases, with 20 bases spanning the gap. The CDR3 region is CASSSSSGGRGNSPLHF. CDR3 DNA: TGTGCCAGCAGCTCTTCATCCGGGGGAAGAGGGAATTCACCCCTCCACTTT. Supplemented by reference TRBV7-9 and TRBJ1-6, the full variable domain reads DTGVSQNPRHKITKRGQNVTFRCDPISEHNRLYWYRQTLGQGPEFLTYFQNEAQLEKSRLLSDRFSAERPKGSFSTLEIQRTEQGDSAMYLCASSSSSGGRGNSPLHFGNGTRLTVT.

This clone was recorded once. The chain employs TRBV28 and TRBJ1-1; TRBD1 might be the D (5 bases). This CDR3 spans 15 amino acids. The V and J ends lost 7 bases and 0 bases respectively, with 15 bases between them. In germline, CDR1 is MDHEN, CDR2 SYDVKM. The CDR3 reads CASTNIGTLNTEAFF. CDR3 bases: TGTGCCAGCACCAATATCGGGACTCTGAACACTGAAGCTTTCTTT.

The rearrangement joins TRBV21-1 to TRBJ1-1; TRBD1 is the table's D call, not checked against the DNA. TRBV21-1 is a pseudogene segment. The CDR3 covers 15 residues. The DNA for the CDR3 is TGTGCCAGCAGCAAAGTAGTCAGGGGGAACACTGAAGCTTTCTTT. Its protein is CASSKVVRGNTEAFF.

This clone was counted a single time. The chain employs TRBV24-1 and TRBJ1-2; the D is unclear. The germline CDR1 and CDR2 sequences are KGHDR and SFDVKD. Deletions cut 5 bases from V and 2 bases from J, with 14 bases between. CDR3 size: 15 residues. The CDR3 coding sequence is TGTGCCACCAGTGGGGTGGGAGCCGCCAACTATGGCTACACCTTC. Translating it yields CATSGVGAANYGYTF.

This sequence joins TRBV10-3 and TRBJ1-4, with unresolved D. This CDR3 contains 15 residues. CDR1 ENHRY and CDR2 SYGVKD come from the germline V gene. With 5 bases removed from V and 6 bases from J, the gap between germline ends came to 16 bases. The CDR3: CAISKTGEEDEKLFF. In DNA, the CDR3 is TGTGCCATCAGTAAAACCGGGGAAGAGGATGAAAAACTGTTTTTT.

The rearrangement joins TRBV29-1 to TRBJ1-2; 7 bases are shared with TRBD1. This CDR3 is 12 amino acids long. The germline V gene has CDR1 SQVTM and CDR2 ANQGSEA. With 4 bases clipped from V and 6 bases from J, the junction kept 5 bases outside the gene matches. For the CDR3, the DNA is TGCAGCGTTGGGAGAGGGGGCGATGGCTACACCTTC. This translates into CSVGRGGDGYTF.

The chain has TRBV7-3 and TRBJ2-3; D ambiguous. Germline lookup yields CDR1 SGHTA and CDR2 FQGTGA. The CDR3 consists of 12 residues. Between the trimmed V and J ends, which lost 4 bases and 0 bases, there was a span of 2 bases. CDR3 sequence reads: CASSSSTDTQYF. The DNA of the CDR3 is TGTGCCAGCAGCTCTAGCACAGATACGCAGTATTTT.

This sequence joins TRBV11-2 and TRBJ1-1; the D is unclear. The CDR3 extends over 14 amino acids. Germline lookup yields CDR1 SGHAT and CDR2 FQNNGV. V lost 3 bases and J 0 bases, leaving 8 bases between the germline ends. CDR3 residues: CASSFTVMNTEAFF. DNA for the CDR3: TGTGCCAGCAGCTTTACGGTCATGAACACTGAAGCTTTCTTT.

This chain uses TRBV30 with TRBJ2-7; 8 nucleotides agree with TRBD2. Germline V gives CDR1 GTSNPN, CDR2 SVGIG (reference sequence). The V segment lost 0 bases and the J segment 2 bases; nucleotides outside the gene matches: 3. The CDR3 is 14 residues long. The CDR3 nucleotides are TGTGCCTGGAGTGTACTAGCGGAGGCCTACGAGCAGTACTTC. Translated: CAWSVLAEAYEQYF.

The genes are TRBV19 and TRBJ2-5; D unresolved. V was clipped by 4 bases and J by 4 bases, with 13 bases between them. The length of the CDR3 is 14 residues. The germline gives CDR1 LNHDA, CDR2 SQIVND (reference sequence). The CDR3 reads CASSTSTYIETQYF. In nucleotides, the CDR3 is TGTGCCAGTAGTACCTCGACTTATATAGAGACCCAGTACTTC.

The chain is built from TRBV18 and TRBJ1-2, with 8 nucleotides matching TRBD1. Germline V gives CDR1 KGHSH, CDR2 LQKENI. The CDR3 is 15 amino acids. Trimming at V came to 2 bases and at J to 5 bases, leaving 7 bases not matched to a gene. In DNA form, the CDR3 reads TGTGCCAGCTCACCAATGACAGGGGCTGATTATGGCTACACCTTC. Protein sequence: CASSPMTGADYGYTF.

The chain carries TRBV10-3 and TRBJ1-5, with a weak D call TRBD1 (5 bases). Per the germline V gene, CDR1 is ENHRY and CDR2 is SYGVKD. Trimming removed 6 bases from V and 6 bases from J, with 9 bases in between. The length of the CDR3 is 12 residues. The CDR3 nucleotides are TGTGCCATCAGCTCAGGGATTCAGCCCCAGCATTTT. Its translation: CAISSGIQPQHF.

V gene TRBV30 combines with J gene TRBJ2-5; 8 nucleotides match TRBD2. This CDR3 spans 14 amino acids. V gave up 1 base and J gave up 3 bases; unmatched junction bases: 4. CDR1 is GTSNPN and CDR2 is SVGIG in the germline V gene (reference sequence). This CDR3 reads CAWSGGSGEETQYF. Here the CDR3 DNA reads TGTGCCTGGAGTGGGGGTAGCGGGGAAGAGACCCAGTACTTC.